This TCR beta chain was documented in a study of OX40 agonist ivuxolimab in advanced cancers. Study as a whole: Past anti-PD-1, anti-PD-L1 or anti-CTLA-4 therapy was accepted, and 30% to 50% had received some.

The V and J ends lost 3 bases and 5 bases respectively, with 16 bases between them. The CDR3 spans 15 residues. Germline values: CDR1 SGHTA, CDR2 FQGTGA. Study-wide points: Dose levels from 0.1 to 3.0 mg/kg saw CD4+ and CD8+ blood T cells expand clonally by week 6.

As regards this clone: Antigen specificity is unknown.

The protocol was immunoSEQ multiplex PCR, while the TCRdb copy is restricted to in-frame clones and leaves out a portion. The repertoire holds about 57,000 clones, with about four fifths as singletons. The sequencing used CD4+ or CD8+ T cells sorted from blood, collected in a trial of the OX40 agonist ivuxolimab. The V gene is TRBV7-3, the J gene TRBJ1-1, with D perhaps matching TRBD1 (6 bases). The sequence came from an adult with an advanced solid tumor such as melanoma, head and neck, liver or kidney cancer. The CDR3 loop reads CASSLSPTGSTEAFF. The CDR3 nucleotides read TGTGCCAGCAGCTTGTCCCCGACAGGTTCTACTGAAGCTTTCTTT. The full variable domain, its missing parts supplied by reference TRBV7-3 and TRBJ1-1, is GAGVSQTPSNKVTEKGKYVELRCDPISGHTALYWYRQSLGQGPEFLIYFQGTGAADDSGLPNDRFFAVRPEGSVSTLKIQRTERGDSAVYLCASSLSPTGSTEAFFGQGTRLTVV.